This is a list of T cell receptor beta chains from one sample in a study of OX40 agonist ivuxolimab in advanced cancers. Profiling relied on immunoSEQ multiplex PCR, and the TCRdb table lists in-frame clones only, not all of them. The sample yields 150,000 to 190,000 clones, 90% to 95% seen once. The sequencing used CD4+ or CD8+ T cells sorted from blood, collected in a trial of the OX40 agonist ivuxolimab. These TCRs come from an adult with an advanced solid tumor such as melanoma, head and neck, liver or kidney cancer. Both conserved end residues are part of each CDR3. Each record gives: clone size, J gene, V gene, D gene, CDR3 DNA, CDR3 protein. D genes are given only for firm matches. Expanded clones get a size class; other rows say once, few or many, or leave the size out.

size: -
J: TRBJ1-2
V: TRBV14
D: -
DNA: TGTGCCAGCAGCCACCCGGGGGGGGCTCGACTGGTGGTCTATGGCTACACCTTC
CDR3: CASSHPGGARLVVYGYTF

size: -
J: TRBJ2-2
V: TRBV18
D: TRBD2
DNA: TGTGCCAGCTCACCACAGCCTAGCGGATATTCGAACACCGGGGAGCTGTTTTTT
CDR3: CASSPQPSGYSNTGELFF

size: -
J: TRBJ2-3
V: TRBV5-6
D: -
DNA: TGTGCCAGCAGCTTGGGACTGCCAGATACGCAGTATTTT
CDR3: CASSLGLPDTQYF

size: -
J: TRBJ1-5
V: TRBV15
D: -
DNA: TGTGCCACCAGCGCTACCAATCAGCCCCAGCATTTT
CDR3: CATSATNQPQHF

size: -
J: TRBJ2-6
V: TRBV5-8
D: -
DNA: TGTGCCAGCAGCTTAGAGGGGTCTGGGGCCAACGTCCTGACTTTC
CDR3: CASSLEGSGANVLTF

size: -
J: TRBJ1-2
V: TRBV5-1
D: TRBD1
DNA: TGCGCCAGACCCGACAGGGGCGAGGGGGATGGCTACACCTTC
CDR3: CARPDRGEGDGYTF

size: -
J: TRBJ2-3
V: TRBV20-1
D: -
DNA: TGCAGTGTCCTCCCCCCCGATACGCAGTATTTT
CDR3: CSVLPPDTQYF

size: -
J: TRBJ1-2
V: TRBV5-1
D: TRBD1
DNA: TGCGCCAGCAGCTTGGTAACAGGGGCGCCGCGTGGCTACACCTTC
CDR3: CASSLVTGAPRGYTF

size: -
J: TRBJ2-5
V: TRBV9
D: TRBD2
DNA: TGTGCCAGCAGCGTATGGAGCGGGGGGCTGGGGGAGACCCAGTACTTC
CDR3: CASSVWSGGLGETQYF

size: -
J: TRBJ2-2
V: TRBV10-3
D: -
DNA: TGTGCCATCAGTGTTAATCCCGGGGAGCTGTTTTTT
CDR3: CAISVNPGELFF

size: once
J: TRBJ2-1
V: TRBV14
D: TRBD2
DNA: TGTGCCAGCAGCCAAGAGAGGGGGCGGGAGGGATATTACAATGAGCAGTTCTTC
CDR3: CASSQERGREGYYNEQFF

size: -
J: TRBJ1-2
V: TRBV4-3
D: -
DNA: TGCGCCAGCAGCCAAGAGCGGGAGCTTAACTATGGCTACACCTTC
CDR3: CASSQERELNYGYTF

size: -
J: TRBJ2-1
V: TRBV7-8
D: TRBD2
DNA: TGTGCCAGCAACCATGGCGGGAGGCAATACAATGAGCAGTTCTTC
CDR3: CASNHGGRQYNEQFF

size: -
J: TRBJ2-1
V: TRBV7-2
D: TRBD1
DNA: TGTGCCAGCAGGGCCACCGGGACAGGGGCCAATGAGCAGTTCTTC
CDR3: CASRATGTGANEQFF

size: -
J: TRBJ2-3
V: TRBV18
D: -
DNA: TGTGCCAGCTCACCACCGTCCCCTAATCACAAGGCAGATACGCAGTATTTT
CDR3: CASSPPSPNHKADTQYF

size: -
J: TRBJ2-2
V: TRBV2
D: -
DNA: TGTGCCAGCAGGGAACCGGGAACGACCGGGGAGCTGTTTTTT
CDR3: CASREPGTTGELFF

size: once
J: TRBJ1-1
V: TRBV29-1
D: -
DNA: TGCAGCGTTGATCCTCACGGGGGCACTGAAGCTTTCTTT
CDR3: CSVDPHGGTEAFF

size: -
J: TRBJ2-3
V: TRBV27
D: TRBD1
DNA: TGTGCCAGCTCAGATCAGGGGGCCGGCACAGATACGCAGTATTTT
CDR3: CASSDQGAGTDTQYF

size: -
J: TRBJ2-7
V: TRBV7-9
D: TRBD2
DNA: TGTGCCAGCAGCTTAGCAAGGACTAGCTCCTACGAGCAGTACTTC
CDR3: CASSLARTSSYEQYF

size: -
J: TRBJ1-5
V: TRBV5-1
D: TRBD1
DNA: TGCGCCAGCAGCCCGGGACAGATCAATCAGCCCCAGCATTTT
CDR3: CASSPGQINQPQHF

size: -
J: TRBJ1-1
V: TRBV28
D: TRBD1
DNA: TGTGCCAGCAGTACCCAGGGGGCGCCGAACACTGAAGCTTTCTTT
CDR3: CASSTQGAPNTEAFF

size: -
J: TRBJ2-3
V: TRBV7-2
D: TRBD2
DNA: TGTGCCAGCAGCCTAAATGCGGGAGGGGTGGCGGATACGCAGTATTTT
CDR3: CASSLNAGGVADTQYF

size: -
J: TRBJ1-5
V: TRBV7-9
D: -
DNA: TGTGCCAGCAGCTTAGCGGGGGGCGCGGGCAATCAGCCCCAGCATTTT
CDR3: CASSLAGGAGNQPQHF

size: -
J: TRBJ1-4
V: TRBV19
D: -
DNA: TGTGCCAGTACCCATAACCCCCGACAGACAACTAATGAAAAACTGTTTTTT
CDR3: CASTHNPRQTTNEKLFF

size: -
J: TRBJ1-3
V: TRBV21-1
D: -
DNA: TGTGCCAGCAGCAAAGCCGGGAACCGTTCTCCCCGCTCTGGAAACACCATATATTTT
CDR3: CASSKAGNRSPRSGNTIYF

size: -
J: TRBJ1-2
V: TRBV6-1
D: -
DNA: TGTGCCAGCAGTGAAGCGCAAGGGGCCTATGGCTACACCTTC
CDR3: CASSEAQGAYGYTF

size: -
J: TRBJ2-3
V: TRBV4-3
D: TRBD2
DNA: TGCGCCAGCGGCCGGACTAGCGGGATGGCAGATACGCAGTATTTT
CDR3: CASGRTSGMADTQYF

size: -
J: TRBJ2-7
V: TRBV4-1
D: -
DNA: TGCGCCAGCAGCCAAGTGCCAGGGGCGTACGAGCAGTACTTC
CDR3: CASSQVPGAYEQYF

size: -
J: TRBJ1-3
V: TRBV7-2
D: TRBD1
DNA: TGTGCCAGCAGCCCGCGACAGGGAAGCTCTGGAAACACCATATATTTT
CDR3: CASSPRQGSSGNTIYF

size: -
J: TRBJ2-3
V: TRBV28
D: TRBD1
DNA: TGTGCCAGCAGTTTATTCCGGACAGGGTGGAGTACAGATACGCAGTATTTT
CDR3: CASSLFRTGWSTDTQYF

size: -
J: TRBJ2-2
V: TRBV10-1
D: TRBD1
DNA: TGCGCCAGCAGTCCCCGGACCGGGACAGGCTTAACCGGGGAGCTGTTTTTT
CDR3: CASSPRTGTGLTGELFF

size: -
J: TRBJ2-3
V: TRBV27
D: -
DNA: TGTGCCAGCCAGTGGGAGGGCACAGATACGCAGTATTTT
CDR3: CASQWEGTDTQYF

size: -
J: TRBJ1-1
V: TRBV5-1
D: -
DNA: TGCGCCAGCAGCCCTGGAGGGTCCGCCACTGAAGCTTTCTTT
CDR3: CASSPGGSATEAFF

size: -
J: TRBJ2-7
V: TRBV28
D: -
DNA: TGTGCCAGCAGTCTCGACCGAAGAGAGCAGTACTTC
CDR3: CASSLDRREQYF

size: -
J: TRBJ1-1
V: TRBV29-1
D: -
DNA: TGCAGCGCCCGACAAGTATTGAACACTGAAGCTTTCTTT
CDR3: CSARQVLNTEAFF

size: -
J: TRBJ2-3
V: TRBV7-6
D: TRBD2
DNA: TGTGCCAGCAGCTTAGGGGGAGGGGATTGGGATACGCAGTATTTT
CDR3: CASSLGGGDWDTQYF

size: -
J: TRBJ2-7
V: TRBV20-1
D: -
DNA: TGCAGTGCTCTGAGCGGCTACTATCGGTACTTC
CDR3: CSALSGYYRYF

size: -
J: TRBJ1-2
V: TRBV28
D: TRBD1
DNA: TGTGCCAGCAGTTCCCCCGGGACAGGGCCCTATGGCTACACCTTC
CDR3: CASSSPGTGPYGYTF

size: once
J: TRBJ1-1
V: TRBV7-9
D: TRBD1
DNA: TGTGCCAGCAGCTCAGGGACAGGGTTGTTTACTGAAGCTTTCTTT
CDR3: CASSSGTGLFTEAFF

size: once
J: TRBJ2-7
V: TRBV30
D: TRBD1
DNA: TGTGCCCAGGGGACAGCCGGATCCTACGAGCAGTACTTC
CDR3: CAQGTAGSYEQYF

size: -
J: TRBJ1-5
V: TRBV6-5
D: TRBD1
DNA: TGTGCCAGCAGACAAAGACAGGGTTGGTATCAGCCCCAGCATTTT
CDR3: CASRQRQGWYQPQHF

size: -
J: TRBJ2-5
V: TRBV7-2
D: -
DNA: TGTGCCAGCAGCCCACAGACAGGACCAGGGACCCAGTACTTC
CDR3: CASSPQTGPGTQYF

size: -
J: TRBJ2-1
V: TRBV5-1
D: TRBD1
DNA: TGCGCCAGCAGCCTCTCGGGACAGGGGGCGAATGAGCAGTTCTTC
CDR3: CASSLSGQGANEQFF